A selection of T cell receptor beta chains follows, all from one sample in a study of metastatic and nonmetastatic thyroid tumors. With MiXCR, TCRdb called clones anew from the PCR reads. Found here are around 20,000 clones, about 27% of them singletons; the top ten hold over 9.5%. The sample consisted of tumor tissue. The receptors originated from a female donor with papillary thyroid cancer or a benign thyroid nodule (not recorded which). Some clones in this sample may be carry-over from other donors' samples. The conserved cysteine and the conserved F or W are not part of the CDR3 here. Clone size is shown for a subset of rows, as once, few, many or a class of expanded clone.

j_call clone_size v_call cdr3_aa
TRBJ1-6 once TRBV4-1 ASSHAENSPLH
TRBJ1-6 many TRBV5-1 ASSLEGGMPLH
TRBJ2-1 few TRBV6-5 ASSYLALTYNDQF
TRBJ2-7 NA TRBV6-5 ASSYRQVPFFYDQY
TRBJ2-2 NA TRBV6-1 AISQGATVTVELF
TRBJ2-5 once TRBV20-1 SASRGREETQY
TRBJ1-2 NA TRBV5-1 ASSPQGQGSIHGYT
TRBJ2-1 few TRBV6-1 ASSEGGAGRDEQF
TRBJ2-7 NA TRBV7-2 ASSSDKTYEQY
TRBJ1-2 NA TRBV6-1 ASSEWDSVLYGYT
TRBJ1-1 NA TRBV4-2 ASSQDTNRENTEAF
TRBJ1-4 many TRBV6-2/TRBV6-3 ASSPSIQGRDEKLF
TRBJ2-7 many TRBV4-1 ASSQGFGAGSYEQY
TRBJ1-1 NA TRBV20-1 SARDWLTGLNTEAF
TRBJ2-3 NA TRBV6-1 ASSDLDRRGTDTQY
TRBJ1-2 NA TRBV9 ASISRGRTSYGYT